Listed here are 20 T cell receptor beta chains from one sample, sequenced in a study of shared clonotypes between healthy human individuals. Naive CD8 cells lacked CD45RO and underwent positive selection for CCR7, leaving out terminally differentiated effector memory CD45RA+ cells. The method was immunoSEQ multiplex PCR; TCRdb's version includes in-frame clones alone and lacks a portion of them. Of about 680,000 clones listed, 92% are singletons. The sequencing sample was made of naive CD8+ T cells sorted from blood. The receptors here all came from a man aged 25 to 40 in good health.

This clone was counted a single time. V is TRBV4-3 and J is TRBJ1-2; no definite D call. CDR3 length: 14 amino acids. V lost 1 base and J 4 bases, leaving 10 bases between the germline ends. The germline CDR1 and CDR2 sequences are LGHNA and YSLEER. CDR3 sequence: CASSQGYDPYGYTF. The CDR3 DNA follows: TGCGCCAGCAGCCAAGGGTATGATCCCTATGGCTACACCTTC.

J is TRBJ2-1 and V is TRBV2; D not resolved. Trimming cost V 7 bases and J 9 bases, with 7 bases left between them. The germline gives CDR1 SNHLY, CDR2 FYNNEI. This CDR3 region has 10 residues. CDR3 in DNA: TGTGCCAGCAAAGGTACTGAGCAGTTCTTC. This translates into CASKGTEQFF.

The chain links TRBV27 to TRBJ2-4; TRBD1 matches 11 bases. Germline CDR1 MNHEY, CDR2 SMNVEV (reference sequence). Trimming removed 8 bases from V and 6 bases from J; junction bases left unmatched: 9. This CDR3 is built from 15 residues. The CDR3 nucleotides are TGTGCCAGCCTCGGCCAGGGGACAGGGGGAAACATTCAGTACTTC. This gives the protein CASLGQGTGGNIQYF.

The chain links TRBV7-2 to TRBJ1-5; 7 bases are a match to TRBD1. Germline lookup yields CDR1 SGHTA and CDR2 FQGNSA. This CDR3 spans 15 amino acids. Trimming took 5 bases from V and 5 from J; bases not matched to a gene: 9. The CDR3 sequence is CASSPDRVGDQPQHF. In DNA form, the CDR3 reads TGTGCCAGCAGCCCTGACAGGGTCGGTGATCAGCCCCAGCATTTT.

The chain has TRBV4-1 and TRBJ2-2; tentatively, D is TRBD1 (6 bases). Germline V lookup: CDR1 MGHRA, CDR2 YSYEKL. The ends were cut back, 0 bases at V and 1 base at J, with 6 bases in the middle. The CDR3 covers 15 residues. The CDR3: CASSQETGNTGELFF. CDR3 DNA: TGCGCCAGCAGCCAAGAGACAGGGAACACCGGGGAGCTGTTTTTT.

The chain carries TRBV28 and TRBJ1-4, with 7 bases fitting TRBD1. The trim removed 6 bases at V and 1 base at J, leaving 11 bases unmatched. Germline V gene sequence: CDR1 MDHEN, CDR2 SYDVKM. This CDR3 region has 17 residues. The chain's CDR3 is CASRVLQGSVTNEKLFF. The CDR3 DNA is TGTGCCAGCAGGGTCTTACAGGGGAGCGTAACTAATGAAAAACTGTTTTTT.

The gene calls are TRBV9 and TRBJ2-2; weak D call: TRBD2 (5 bases). This CDR3 comprises 12 residues. Looked up from germline, CDR1 is SGDLS and CDR2 is YYNGEE. V was trimmed by 3 bases and J by 7 bases, leaving 7 bases between them. The CDR3 region is CASSGRDGELFF. CDR3 nucleotide sequence: TGTGCCAGCAGCGGACGGGACGGGGAGCTGTTTTTT. Full variable domain (outside the CDR3, taken from reference TRBV9 and TRBJ2-2): DSGVTQTPKHLITATGQRVTLRCSPRSGDLSVYWYQQSLDQGLQFLIQYYNGEERAKGNILERFSAQQFPDLHSELNLSSLELGDSALYFCASSGRDGELFFGEGSRLTVL.

This sequence joins TRBV9 and TRBJ2-7; TRBD1 agrees at 7 bases. V dropped 0 bases and J dropped 4; count of bases not matched to a gene: 7. The CDR3 is 15 amino acids. Germline CDR1 reads SGDLS; CDR2 reads YYNGEE. The DNA of the CDR3 is TGTGCCAGCAGCGTAGAAGGGACAGAAATTTACGAGCAGTACTTC. Translated, it gives CASSVEGTEIYEQYF.

The V call is TRBV13, the J call TRBJ2-7; tentatively, D is TRBD2 (10 bases). The V gene lost 4 bases and the J gene lost 2 bases, with 36 bases spanning the gap. This CDR3 is 22 amino acids long. Germline values: CDR1 PRHDT, CDR2 FYEKMQ (reference sequence). The CDR3 DNA reads TGTGCCAGCAGCTCACGGGACAGGGCCTCACTAGCGGGGAGGAATAATCCCTACGAGCAGTACTTC. It is translated as CASSSRDRASLAGRNNPYEQYF.

The chain employs TRBV7-9 and TRBJ2-2; D unclear. The CDR3 is made up of 16 amino acids. CDR1 and CDR2 from the germline V gene are SEHNR and FQNEAQ (reference sequence). V lost 5 bases, J lost 7 bases, and 20 bases lay in between. This chain's CDR3 is CASSPDSRLRIGELFF. CDR3 nucleotides: TGTGCCAGCAGCCCCGACTCACGACTGAGGATCGGGGAGCTGTTTTTT.

This chain uses TRBV27 with TRBJ2-1; 12 nucleotides line up with TRBD2. This CDR3 has 14 amino acids. Germline V gives CDR1 MNHEY, CDR2 SMNVEV (reference sequence). J was trimmed by 7 bases and V by 8 bases; bases with no gene match: 6. CDR3 nucleotide sequence: TGTGCCAGCTCCGGACTAGCGGGAATGAATGAGCAGTTCTTC. It is translated as CASSGLAGMNEQFF.

The chain links TRBV28 to TRBJ1-5; weak D call: TRBD1 (5 bases). Trimming removed 8 bases from V and 4 bases from J, with 18 bases in between. This CDR3 has 15 residues. Germline V gives CDR1 MDHEN, CDR2 SYDVKM. CDR3 amino acids: CASQGGRGLNQPQHF. DNA of the CDR3: TGTGCCAGCCAGGGAGGAAGAGGCCTGAATCAGCCCCAGCATTTT.

This clone appeared once. The chain employs TRBV30 and TRBJ2-5, with TRBD2 matching 8 bases. Germline lookup yields CDR1 GTSNPN and CDR2 SVGIG (reference sequence). CDR3 length: 14 amino acids. The V segment lost 6 bases and the J segment 5 bases; nucleotides outside the gene matches: 11. Here the CDR3 reads CACIPSGLWETQYF. CDR3 coding DNA: TGTGCCTGCATTCCTAGCGGGCTCTGGGAGACCCAGTACTTC.

V usage is TRBV2 and J usage is TRBJ1-1; 7 bases match TRBD1. Germline CDR1 and CDR2: SNHLY and FYNNEI. Trimming removed 0 bases from V and 8 bases from J; junction bases left unmatched: 9. The CDR3 has 15 residues. This CDR3 is CASSEALTGTEEAFF. DNA for the CDR3: TGTGCCAGCAGTGAAGCCCTAACAGGGACAGAAGAAGCTTTCTTT.

This clone was counted a single time. The V gene is TRBV25-1, the J gene TRBJ1-1; a possible D gene is TRBD1 (5 bases). Germline CDR1 and CDR2: MGHDK and SYGVNS. The V end lost 5 bases, the J end lost 4 bases, and 8 bases lay between the germline ends. The CDR3 covers 12 residues. DNA for the CDR3: TGTGCCAGCAGTATCGGGGCCACTGAAGCTTTCTTT. Translated: CASSIGATEAFF.

This chain joins TRBV30 and TRBJ1-1; TRBD1 is a possible D gene (5 bases). V was trimmed by 6 bases and J by 2 bases, leaving 22 bases between them. CDR1 and CDR2 (germline): GTSNPN, SVGIG (reference sequence). The CDR3 runs to 16 residues. The CDR3 DNA reads as TGTGCCTGTAGGGGTCGCGCCCCCTTAACTAACACTGAAGCTTTCTTT. The encoded protein is CACRGRAPLTNTEAFF.

This chain uses TRBV12-2 with TRBJ2-5; TRBD1, as called in the table, went unchecked against the DNA. TRBV12-2 is a recognized pseudogene. The CDR3 contains 14 residues. Here the CDR3 reads CASRLGDKKETQYF. The CDR3 DNA follows: TGTGCAAGTCGCTTAGGGGACAAGAAGGAGACCCAGTACTTC.

The V gene is TRBV10-2, the J gene TRBJ1-1, with 7 bases matching TRBD1. The CDR3 covers 15 residues. Germline lookup yields CDR1 WSHSY and CDR2 SAAADI. Trimming cost V 8 bases and J 11 bases; bases outside gene matches: 20. CDR3 nucleotide sequence: TGCGCCAGCGGAGAGTTAGTGACAGGGACCACTACTGCTTTCTTT. The encoded protein is CASGELVTGTTTAFF.

The rearrangement joins TRBV27 to TRBJ1-5, with D perhaps TRBD1 (6 bases). Germline CDR1 is MNHEY and CDR2 is SMNVEV (reference sequence). V was shortened by 6 bases and J by 0 bases, with 15 bases between the two germline ends. The CDR3 is 16 amino acids. Written as DNA, the CDR3 is TGTGCCAGCAGAAAAGGGGGGGCGTATAGCAATCAGCCCCAGCATTTT. This translates into CASRKGGAYSNQPQHF.

The chain employs TRBV7-9 and TRBJ2-3, with 7 nucleotides matching TRBD2. This CDR3 is built from 16 residues. V shed 6 bases and J 1 base; nucleotides not matched to a gene: 10. Germline values: CDR1 SEHNR, CDR2 FQNEAQ (reference sequence). Written as DNA, the CDR3 is TGTGCCAGCAGATCAGTGGGAGGGAGGGGCACAGATACGCAGTATTTT. It yields the protein CASRSVGGRGTDTQYF.